This TCR beta chain was sequenced in a study of glioma-infiltrating T cells after dendritic cell vaccination. Study overall: Three intradermal dendritic cell vaccine injections were given every two weeks.

Of note for this clone: Other DNA sequences from this sample encode an identical CDR3 as well.

Germline-derived CDR1 and CDR2 are MNHNS and SASEGT. V shed 5 bases, J shed 0 bases, and the junction held 3 bases outside the gene matches. The CDR3 has 15 amino acids. The time point: after dendritic cell vaccination, including at tumor progression/relapse. TCRB CDR3 was amplified from 2 ug genomic DNA or less. The primer mix had 60 V beta and 13 J beta primers. Profiled with immunoSEQ multiplex PCR; TCRdb holds only in-frame clones, not every one. The sample records roughly 88,000 clones, about 81% being singletons. The sequence was obtained from a human donor with glioblastoma. The sequencing here drew on blood, taken after dendritic cell vaccination. V and J are TRBV6-1 and TRBJ2-2; 7 bases agree with TRBD2. The chain's CDR3 is CASSWGGTNTGELFF. Here the CDR3 DNA reads TGTGCCAGCAGTTGGGGGGGAACGAACACCGGGGAGCTGTTTTTT.